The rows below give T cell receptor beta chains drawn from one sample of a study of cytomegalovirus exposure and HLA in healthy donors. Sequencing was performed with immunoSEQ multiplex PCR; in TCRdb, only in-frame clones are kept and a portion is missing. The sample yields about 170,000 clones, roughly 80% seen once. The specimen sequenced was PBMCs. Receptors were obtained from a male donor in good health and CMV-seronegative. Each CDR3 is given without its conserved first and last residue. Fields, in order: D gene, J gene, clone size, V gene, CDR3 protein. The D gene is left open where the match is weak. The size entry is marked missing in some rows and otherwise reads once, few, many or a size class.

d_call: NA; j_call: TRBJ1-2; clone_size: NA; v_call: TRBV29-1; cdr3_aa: SVEVTVQGYT
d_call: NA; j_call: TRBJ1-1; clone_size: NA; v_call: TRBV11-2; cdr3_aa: ASSPTSVAEAF
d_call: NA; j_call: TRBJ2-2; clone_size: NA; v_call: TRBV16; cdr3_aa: ASSPGAGYDTGELF
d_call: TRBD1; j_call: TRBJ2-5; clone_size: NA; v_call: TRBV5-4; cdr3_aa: ASSLEGQGSGETQY
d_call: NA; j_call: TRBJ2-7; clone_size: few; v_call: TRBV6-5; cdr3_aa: ASRPFMDSSGQY
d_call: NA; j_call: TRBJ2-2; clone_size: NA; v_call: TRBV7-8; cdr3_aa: ASSLVGAGELF
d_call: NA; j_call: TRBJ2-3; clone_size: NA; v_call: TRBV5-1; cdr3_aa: ASSPAGDTDTQY
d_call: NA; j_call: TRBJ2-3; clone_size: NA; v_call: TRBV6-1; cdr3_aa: ASVTGGTDTQY
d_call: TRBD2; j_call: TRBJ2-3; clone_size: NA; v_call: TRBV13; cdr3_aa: ASSLLVAGAVSTDTQY
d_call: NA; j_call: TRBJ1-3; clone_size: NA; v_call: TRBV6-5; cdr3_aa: ASSPNRDSGNTIY
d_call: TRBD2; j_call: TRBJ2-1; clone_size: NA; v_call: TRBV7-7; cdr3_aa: ASNSGGAYNEQF
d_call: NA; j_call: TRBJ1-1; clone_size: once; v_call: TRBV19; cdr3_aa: ASSTTVNTEAF
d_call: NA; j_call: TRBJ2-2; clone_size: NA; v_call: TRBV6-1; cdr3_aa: ASSEQAGTNTGELF
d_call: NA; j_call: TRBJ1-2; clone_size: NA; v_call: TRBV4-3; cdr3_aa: ASSQDLEFYGYT
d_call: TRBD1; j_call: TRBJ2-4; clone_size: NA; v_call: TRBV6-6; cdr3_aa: ASSTGTGIKNIQY
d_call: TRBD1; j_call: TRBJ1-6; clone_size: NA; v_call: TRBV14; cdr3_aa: ASSHGQAFTPLH
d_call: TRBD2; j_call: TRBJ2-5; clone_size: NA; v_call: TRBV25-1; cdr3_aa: ASSERVHGLGYQETQY
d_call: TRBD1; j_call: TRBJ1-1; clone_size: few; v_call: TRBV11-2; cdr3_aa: ASSLGQGYMNTEAF
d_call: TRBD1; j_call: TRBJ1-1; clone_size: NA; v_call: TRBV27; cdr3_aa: ASSLFQGAGEAF
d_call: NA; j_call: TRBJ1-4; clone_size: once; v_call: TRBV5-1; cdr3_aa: ASSRPGVDEKLF
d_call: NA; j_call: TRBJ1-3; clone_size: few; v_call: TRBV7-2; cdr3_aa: ASSFADLGNTIY
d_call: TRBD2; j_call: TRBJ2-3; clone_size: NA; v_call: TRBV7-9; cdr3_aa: SSSSDRTSGGADTQY